This TCR beta chain was found in a study of shared T cell receptors in the human thymus. TCRdb's copy holds only in-frame clones and misses some; the assay was immunoSEQ multiplex PCR. The sample has 650,000 to 950,000 clones; 80% to 90% are singletons. The data were also submitted as part of a second study, on human thymus T cells. That report adds: Thymus pieces cut out during corrective heart surgery were the tissue that was used.

The source material was thymocytes. The TCR was taken from a girl under three years old with a congenital heart defect.

The CDR3 region has the DNA TGTGCCAGCAGCTTAAGCAGGGGGCATTCACCCCTCCACTTT. This codes for CASSLSRGHSPLHF. The chain is built from TRBV7-2 and TRBJ1-6; 8 bases map to TRBD1. With V trimmed by 2 bases and J by 8 bases, 2 bases remained unmatched. Germline V gives CDR1 SGHTA, CDR2 FQGNSA. CDR3 length equals 14 residues. Together with reference TRBV7-2 and TRBJ1-6, the CDR3 gives the full variable domain: GAGVSQSPSNKVTEKGKDVELRCDPISGHTALYWYRQSLGQGLEFLIYFQGNSAPDKSGLPSDRFSAERTGGSVSTLTIQRTQQEDSAVYLCASSLSRGHSPLHFGNGTRLTVT.